What follows is one T cell receptor beta chain and its context. Antigen unknown. The sample is drawn from a study of cytomegalovirus exposure and HLA in healthy donors. Broader study findings: In a later analysis, at a false discovery rate of 0.05, over 15,000 TCR beta sequences matched HLA alleles. The study designated about 180 TCR beta chains cytomegalovirus-associated. Most CMV-associated TCR beta chains were later found to appear HLA-restricted.

Participants comprised healthy donors of bone marrow. With 60 Vbeta and 13 Jbeta primers, the PCR was carried out. Method: immunoSEQ multiplex PCR; TCRdb's copy keeps in-frame clones and lacks some. Of 300,000 or so clones listed, 84% are singletons. Germline CDR1 SGHVS, CDR2 FNYEAQ. V gave up 1 base and J gave up 4 bases, with 7 bases separating them. The CDR3 contains 13 residues. The V and J genes are TRBV7-6 and TRBJ1-1, with D maybe TRBD1 (5 bases). The receptor's source is a woman aged 40 to 50 in good health and CMV-seropositive. Sequencing was performed on PBMCs. The CDR3 loop is CASSLVQGTEAFF. Written as DNA, the CDR3 is TGTGCCAGCAGCTTAGTCCAGGGCACTGAAGCTTTCTTT.